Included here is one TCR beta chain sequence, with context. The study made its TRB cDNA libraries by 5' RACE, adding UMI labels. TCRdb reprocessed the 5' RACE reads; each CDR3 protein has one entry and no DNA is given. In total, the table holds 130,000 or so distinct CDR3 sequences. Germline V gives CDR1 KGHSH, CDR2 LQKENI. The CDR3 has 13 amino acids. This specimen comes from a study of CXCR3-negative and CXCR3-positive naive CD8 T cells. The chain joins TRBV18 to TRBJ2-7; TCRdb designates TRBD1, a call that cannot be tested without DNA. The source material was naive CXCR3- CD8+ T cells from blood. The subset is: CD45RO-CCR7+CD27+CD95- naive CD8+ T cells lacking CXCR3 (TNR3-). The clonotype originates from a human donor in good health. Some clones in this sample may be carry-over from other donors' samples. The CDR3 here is CASSPTGHYEQYF. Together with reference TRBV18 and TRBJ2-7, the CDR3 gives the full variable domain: NAGVMQNPRHLVRRRGQEARLRCSPMKGHSHVYWYRQLPEEGLKFMVYLQKENIIDESGMPKERFSAEFPKEGPSILRIQQVVRGDSAAYFCASSPTGHYEQYFGPGTRLTVT.